This passage covers 12 T cell receptor beta chains from one sample sequenced in a study of T cells in Graves' hyperthyroidism and ophthalmopathy. RNA transcripts gave rise to amplified TCR beta CDR3 regions. HTBI primers were used for first-round RT-PCR of the TCR CDR3. TCRdb independently ran MiXCR on the multiplex PCR reads; one entry per CDR3 protein. The sample shows around 600,000 distinct CDR3 sequences, approximately 16% of them seen only once. Input material: blood. Receptors were obtained from a woman aged 40 to 55 with Graves' ophthalmopathy.

This clonotype was seen ten or more times. V and J are TRBV2 and TRBJ2-1; D remains unclear. The V gene's germline CDR1 is SNHLY and CDR2 FYNNEI. Trimming shortened V by 5 bases and J by 4 bases, and 15 bases separated the two germline ends. This CDR3 is built from 15 residues. CDR3 bases: TGTGCCAGCAGTTCCCAGCCTCTCTCTTACAATGAGCAGTTCTTC. Translated, it gives CASSSQPLSYNEQFF.

V and J are TRBV6-1 and TRBJ2-7; D is unclear. CDR1 MNHNS and CDR2 SASEGT come from the germline V gene. This CDR3 contains 14 residues. V lost 8 bases to trimming and J lost 4 bases, with 18 bases between them. The CDR3 spells CASSPWAELYEQYF. CDR3 in DNA: TGTGCCAGCTCCCCCTGGGCGGAGTTATACGAGCAGTACTTC.

Regarding this clonotype: Just one base apart from a much larger clone, this may be a read error. This sequence joins TRBV3-1 and TRBJ2-1; D could derive from TRBD1 or TRBD2 (5 bases each). The V gene's germline CDR1 is LGHDT and CDR2 YNNKEL (reference sequence). This CDR3 is 14 amino acids long. The CDR3: CASIQGWGPNEQFF. Here the CDR3 DNA reads TGTGCCAGCATCCAAGGGTGGGGACCCAATGAGCAGTTCTTC.

The rearrangement uses TRBV20-1 and TRBJ2-4, with 7 bases that match TRBD1. The length of the CDR3 is 11 residues. The V and J ends lost 4 bases and 7 bases, in that order; junction bases with no gene match: 1. Germline V lookup: CDR1 DFQATT, CDR2 SNEGSKA (reference sequence). The CDR3 spells CSATRGNIQYF. DNA for the CDR3: TGCAGTGCTACCAGGGGGAACATTCAGTACTTC.

In its sample, this clonotype was seen many times. The chain combines TRBV11-1 with TRBJ2-5; no clear D gene. CDR3 size: 12 residues. Germline-derived CDR1 and CDR2 are SGHAT and FQDESV (reference sequence). Trimming took 4 bases from V and 6 from J, leaving 9 bases between them. CDR3 coding DNA: TGTGCCAGCAGCTCGACGGCGAAGACCCAGTACTTC. It encodes CASSSTAKTQYF.

This clonotype was picked up many times. This sequence joins TRBV30 and TRBJ2-3, with D tentatively TRBD2 (5 bases). Germline CDR1 and CDR2: GTSNPN and SVGIG (reference sequence). With 4 bases removed from V and 0 bases from J, the gap between germline ends came to 17 bases. This CDR3 has 16 residues. In DNA, the CDR3 is TGTGCCTGGACCGTAAAGGAGCGGAGTAGCACAGATACGCAGTATTTT. Protein product: CAWTVKERSSTDTQYF.

The genes are TRBV19 and TRBJ2-3; TRBD2 aligns across 14 bases. Trimming at V came to 4 bases and at J to 2 bases, leaving 8 bases not matched to a gene. The CDR3 has 18 amino acids. Germline V gene data show CDR1 as LNHDA and CDR2 as SQIVND (reference sequence). The CDR3 is CASSNYPGLAGDTDTQYF. CDR3 nucleotide sequence: TGTGCCAGTAGTAACTATCCGGGACTAGCGGGGGACACAGATACGCAGTATTTT.

The table lists this clonotype with many counts. DNA for the CDR3: TGTGCCAGCAGTCAATCCTTGGTGGTCTACGAGCAGTACTTC. Translation gives CASSQSLVVYEQYF. The V and J genes are TRBV6-1 and TRBJ2-7, with D uncertain. Per germline, CDR1 MNHNS and CDR2 SASEGT. This CDR3 is 14 amino acids long. V was cut by 5 bases and J by 3 bases, with 14 bases left in between.

In regard to this clonotype: One end of the junction is discordant with germline, which a read error may explain. V usage is TRBV12-3 or TRBV12-4 and J usage is TRBJ1-1; the match to TRBD1 covers 8 bases. This CDR3 region has 14 residues. The CDR3 DNA reads as TGTGCCAGCAGTTTACAGGGGGCGTTGACTGGAGCTTTCTTT. This translates into CASSLQGALTGAFF.

The chain has TRBV6-5 and TRBJ1-1; D unclear. CDR1 is MNHEY, CDR2 SVGAGI, per germline. With 0 bases removed from V and 0 bases from J, the gap between germline ends came to 8 bases. The CDR3 runs 15 residues. The CDR3 here is CASSYSKLLNTEAFF. For the CDR3, the DNA is TGTGCCAGCAGTTACTCGAAGCTGCTGAACACTGAAGCTTTCTTT.

This clonotype was observed a few times. The rearrangement links TRBV5-1 to TRBJ1-1; TRBD1 is a possible D gene (5 bases). The CDR3 spans 17 residues. Germline V gives CDR1 SGHRS, CDR2 YFSETQ. V dropped 4 bases and J dropped 1 base, with 20 bases sitting between them. Here the CDR3 reads CASSQRSGHQRNTEAFF. The CDR3 DNA is TGCGCCAGCAGCCAGCGGTCGGGGCACCAAAGGAACACTGAAGCTTTCTTT.

This chain joins TRBV20-1 and TRBJ1-2; no clear D gene. The CDR3 sequence is 14 residues long. Germline CDR1 reads DFQATT; CDR2 reads SNEGSKA (reference sequence). Trimming stripped 5 bases from V and 6 bases from J, with 19 bases between. CDR3 sequence reads: CSAPRALGEDGYTF. The DNA of the CDR3 is TGCAGTGCTCCCCGGGCCCTAGGCGAGGATGGCTACACCTTC.